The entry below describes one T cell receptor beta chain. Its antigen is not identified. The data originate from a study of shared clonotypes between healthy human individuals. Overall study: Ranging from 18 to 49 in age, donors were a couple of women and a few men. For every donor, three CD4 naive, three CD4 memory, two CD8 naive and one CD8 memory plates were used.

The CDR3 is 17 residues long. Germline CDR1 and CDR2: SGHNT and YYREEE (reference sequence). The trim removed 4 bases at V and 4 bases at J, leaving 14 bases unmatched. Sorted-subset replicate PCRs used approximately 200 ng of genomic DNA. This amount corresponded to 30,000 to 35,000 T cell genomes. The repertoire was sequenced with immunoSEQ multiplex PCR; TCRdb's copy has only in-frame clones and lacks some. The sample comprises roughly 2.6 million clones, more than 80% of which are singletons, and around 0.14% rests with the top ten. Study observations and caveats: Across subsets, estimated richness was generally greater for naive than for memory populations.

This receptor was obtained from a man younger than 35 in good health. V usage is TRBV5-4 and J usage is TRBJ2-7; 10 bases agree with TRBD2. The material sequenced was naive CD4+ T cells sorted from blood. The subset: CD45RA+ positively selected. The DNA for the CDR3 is TGTGCCAGCAGCCCGGGGCCCACTAGCGGGGCCCTTTACGAGCAGTACTTC. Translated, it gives CASSPGPTSGALYEQYF.